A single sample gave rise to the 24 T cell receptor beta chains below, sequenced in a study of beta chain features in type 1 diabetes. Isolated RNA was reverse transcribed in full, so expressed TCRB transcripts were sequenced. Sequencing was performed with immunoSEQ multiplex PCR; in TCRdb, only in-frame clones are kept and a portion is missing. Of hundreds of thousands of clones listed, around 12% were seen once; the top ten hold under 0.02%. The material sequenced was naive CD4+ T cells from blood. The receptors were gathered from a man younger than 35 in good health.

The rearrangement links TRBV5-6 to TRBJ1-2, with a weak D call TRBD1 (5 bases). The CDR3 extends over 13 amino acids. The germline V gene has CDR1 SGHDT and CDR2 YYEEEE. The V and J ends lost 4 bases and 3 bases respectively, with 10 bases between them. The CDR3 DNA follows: TGTGCCAGCAGCCTGACAGCCGACTATGGCTACACCTTC. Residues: CASSLTADYGYTF.

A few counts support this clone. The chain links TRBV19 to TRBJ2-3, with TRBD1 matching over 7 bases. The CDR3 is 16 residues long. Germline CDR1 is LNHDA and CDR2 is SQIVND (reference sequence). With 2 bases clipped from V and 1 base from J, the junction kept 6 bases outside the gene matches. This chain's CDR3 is CASSILGDSRTDTQYF. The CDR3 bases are TGTGCCAGTAGTATACTAGGGGACAGCCGCACAGATACGCAGTATTTT.

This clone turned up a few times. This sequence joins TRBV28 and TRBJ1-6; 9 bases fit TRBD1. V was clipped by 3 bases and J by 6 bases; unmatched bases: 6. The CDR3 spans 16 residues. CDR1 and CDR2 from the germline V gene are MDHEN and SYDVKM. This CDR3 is CASSFLTGGGNSPLHF. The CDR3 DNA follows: TGTGCCAGCAGTTTCCTCACAGGGGGCGGTAATTCACCCCTCCACTTT.

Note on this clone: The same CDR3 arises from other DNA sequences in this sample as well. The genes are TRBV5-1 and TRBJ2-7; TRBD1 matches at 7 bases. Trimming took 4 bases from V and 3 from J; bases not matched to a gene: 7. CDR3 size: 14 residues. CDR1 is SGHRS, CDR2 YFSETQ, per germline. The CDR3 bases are TGCGCCAGCAGCCTCCCTCGACAGGGCTACGAGCAGTACTTC. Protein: CASSLPRQGYEQYF.

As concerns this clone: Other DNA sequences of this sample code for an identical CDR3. CDR3 sequence: CASSVTGGTEAFF. CDR3 sequence (DNA): TGTGCCAGCAGCGTAACAGGGGGAACTGAAGCTTTCTTT. The gene calls are TRBV9 and TRBJ1-1; 8 nucleotides agree with TRBD1. The CDR3 covers 13 residues. Germline CDR1 reads SGDLS; CDR2 reads YYNGEE. The V and J ends lost 1 base and 5 bases, in that order; junction bases with no gene match: 1.

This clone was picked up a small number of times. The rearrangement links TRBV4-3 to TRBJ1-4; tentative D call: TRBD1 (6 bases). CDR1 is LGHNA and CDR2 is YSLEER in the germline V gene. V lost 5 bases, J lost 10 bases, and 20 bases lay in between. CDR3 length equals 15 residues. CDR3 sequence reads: CASSGRTAVPGKLFF. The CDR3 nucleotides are TGCGCCAGCAGCGGACGGACAGCAGTACCGGGAAAACTGTTTTTT.

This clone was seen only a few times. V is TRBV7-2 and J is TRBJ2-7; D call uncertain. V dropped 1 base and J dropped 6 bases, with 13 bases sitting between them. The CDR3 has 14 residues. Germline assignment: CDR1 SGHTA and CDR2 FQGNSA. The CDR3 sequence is CASSLGLANGEQYF. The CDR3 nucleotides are TGTGCCAGCAGCTTAGGACTCGCAAACGGCGAGCAGTACTTC.

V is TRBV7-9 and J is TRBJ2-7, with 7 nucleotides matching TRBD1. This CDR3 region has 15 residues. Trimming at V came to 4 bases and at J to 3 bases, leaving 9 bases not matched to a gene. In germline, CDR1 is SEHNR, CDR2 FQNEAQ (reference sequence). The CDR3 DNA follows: TGTGCCAGCAGCTATACCGGGACAGTAAGCTACGAGCAGTACTTC. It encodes CASSYTGTVSYEQYF.

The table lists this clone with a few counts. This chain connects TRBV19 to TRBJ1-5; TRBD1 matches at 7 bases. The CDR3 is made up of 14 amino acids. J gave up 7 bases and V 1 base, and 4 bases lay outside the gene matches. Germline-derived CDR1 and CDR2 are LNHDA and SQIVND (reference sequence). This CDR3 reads CASSIVQGEQPQHF. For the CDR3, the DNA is TGTGCCAGTAGTATAGTGCAGGGGGAGCAGCCCCAGCATTTT.

The CDR3 bases are TGTGCCAGCAGCCGGTCGTACCAAGAGACCCAGTACTTC. This encodes CASSRSYQETQYF. This chain connects TRBV6-1 to TRBJ2-5; D ambiguous. V lost 6 bases and J 0 bases, leaving 8 bases between the germline ends. This CDR3 has 13 amino acids. Germline V lookup: CDR1 MNHNS, CDR2 SASEGT.

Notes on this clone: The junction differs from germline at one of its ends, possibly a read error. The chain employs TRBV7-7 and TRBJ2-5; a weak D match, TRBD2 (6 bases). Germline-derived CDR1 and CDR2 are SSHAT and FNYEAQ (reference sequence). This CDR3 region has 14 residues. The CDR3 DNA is TGTGCTAGCAGCTTAGCGGAGGGGCGGGAGACCCAGTACTTC. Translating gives CASSLAEGRETQYF.

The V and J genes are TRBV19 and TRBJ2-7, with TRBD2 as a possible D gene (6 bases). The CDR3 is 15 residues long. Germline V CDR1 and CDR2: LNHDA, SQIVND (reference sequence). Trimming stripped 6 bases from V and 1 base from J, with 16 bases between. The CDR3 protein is CASSVSGVQSYEQYF. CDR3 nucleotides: TGTGCCAGTAGCGTGTCGGGGGTTCAATCCTACGAGCAGTACTTC.

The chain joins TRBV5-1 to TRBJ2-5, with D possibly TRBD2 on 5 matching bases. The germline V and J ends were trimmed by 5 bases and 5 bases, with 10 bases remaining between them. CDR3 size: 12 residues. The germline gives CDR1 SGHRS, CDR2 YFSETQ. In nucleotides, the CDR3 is TGCGCCAGCAGGTCTAGGAGGGAGACCCAGTACTTC. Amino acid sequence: CASRSRRETQYF. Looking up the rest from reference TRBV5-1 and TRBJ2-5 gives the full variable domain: KAGVTQTPRYLIKTRGQQVTLSCSPISGHRSVSWYQQTPGQGLQFLFEYFSETQRNKGNFPGRFSGRQFSNSRSEMNVSTLELGDSALYLCASRSRRETQYFGPGTRLLVL.

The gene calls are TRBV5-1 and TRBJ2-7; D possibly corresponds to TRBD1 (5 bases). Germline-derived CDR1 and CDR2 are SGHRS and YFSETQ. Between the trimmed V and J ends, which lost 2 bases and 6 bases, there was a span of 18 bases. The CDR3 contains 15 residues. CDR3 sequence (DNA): TGCGCCAGCAGCTTCTATCTGGGTGTTGGGGCCGAGCAGTACTTC. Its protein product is CASSFYLGVGAEQYF.

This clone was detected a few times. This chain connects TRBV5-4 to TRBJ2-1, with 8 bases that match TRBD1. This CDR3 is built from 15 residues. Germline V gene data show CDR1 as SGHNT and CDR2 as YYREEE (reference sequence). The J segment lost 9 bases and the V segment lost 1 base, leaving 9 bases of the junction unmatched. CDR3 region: CASSLPGGSGGEQFF. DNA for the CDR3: TGTGCCAGCAGCTTGCCAGGGGGCAGTGGGGGTGAGCAGTTCTTC.

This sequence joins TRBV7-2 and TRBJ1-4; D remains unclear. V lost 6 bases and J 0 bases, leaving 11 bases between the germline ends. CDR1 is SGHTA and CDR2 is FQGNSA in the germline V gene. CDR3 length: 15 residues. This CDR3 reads CASSSHEATNEKLFF. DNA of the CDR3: TGTGCCAGCAGTTCCCATGAGGCAACTAATGAAAAACTGTTTTTT.

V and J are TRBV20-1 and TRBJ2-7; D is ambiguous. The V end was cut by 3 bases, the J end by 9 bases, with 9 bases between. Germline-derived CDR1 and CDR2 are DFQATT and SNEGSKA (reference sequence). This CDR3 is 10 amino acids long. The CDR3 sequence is CSASLEVQYF. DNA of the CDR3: TGCAGTGCTAGCCTAGAGGTGCAGTACTTC.

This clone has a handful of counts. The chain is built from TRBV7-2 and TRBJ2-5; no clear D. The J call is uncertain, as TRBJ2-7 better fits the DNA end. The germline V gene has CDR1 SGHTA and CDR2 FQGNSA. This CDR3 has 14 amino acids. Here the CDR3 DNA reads TGTGCCAGCAGCTTAGGGGCCCGTACCTACGAGCAGTACTTC. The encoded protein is CASSLGARTYEQYF.

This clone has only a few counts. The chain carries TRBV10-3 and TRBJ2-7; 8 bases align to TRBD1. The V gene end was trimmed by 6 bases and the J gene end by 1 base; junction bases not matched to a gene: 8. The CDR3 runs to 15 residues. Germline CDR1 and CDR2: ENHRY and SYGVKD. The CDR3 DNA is TGTGCCATCAGCCCCGACAGGGGTACGTCCTACGAGCAGTACTTC. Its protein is CAISPDRGTSYEQYF.

The CDR3 loop is CASSTTGNTEAFF. DNA for the CDR3: TGTGCCAGCAGCACCACAGGTAACACTGAAGCTTTCTTT. The chain employs TRBV7-2 and TRBJ1-1; the D gene is possibly TRBD1 (5 bases). V shed 5 bases and J shed 2 bases, with 9 bases lying between them. This CDR3 has 13 amino acids. Germline values: CDR1 SGHTA, CDR2 FQGNSA. The whole variable domain, filled in from reference TRBV7-2 and TRBJ1-1, reads GAGVSQSPSNKVTEKGKDVELRCDPISGHTALYWYRQSLGQGLEFLIYFQGNSAPDKSGLPSDRFSAERTGGSVSTLTIQRTQQEDSAVYLCASSTTGNTEAFFGQGTRLTVV.

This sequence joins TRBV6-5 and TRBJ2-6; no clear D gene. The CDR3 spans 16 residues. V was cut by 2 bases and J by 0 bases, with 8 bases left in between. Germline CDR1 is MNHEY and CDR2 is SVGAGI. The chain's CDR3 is CASSYRVSSGANVLTF. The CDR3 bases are TGTGCCAGCAGTTACCGCGTGAGCTCTGGGGCCAACGTCCTGACTTTC.

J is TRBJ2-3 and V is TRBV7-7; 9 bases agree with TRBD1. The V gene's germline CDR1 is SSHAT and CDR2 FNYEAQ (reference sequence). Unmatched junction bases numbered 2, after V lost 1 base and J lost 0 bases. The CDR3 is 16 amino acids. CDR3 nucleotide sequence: TGTGCCAGCAGCTTAGGGACAGGGGCTAGCACAGATACGCAGTATTTT. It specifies CASSLGTGASTDTQYF.

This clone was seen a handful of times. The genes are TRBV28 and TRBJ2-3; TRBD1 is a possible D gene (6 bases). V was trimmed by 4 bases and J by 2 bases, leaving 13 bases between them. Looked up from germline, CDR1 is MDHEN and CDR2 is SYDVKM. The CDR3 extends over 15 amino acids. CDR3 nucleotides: TGTGCCAGCAGTTCCAGGGGAGATCCCACAGATACGCAGTATTTT. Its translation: CASSSRGDPTDTQYF.

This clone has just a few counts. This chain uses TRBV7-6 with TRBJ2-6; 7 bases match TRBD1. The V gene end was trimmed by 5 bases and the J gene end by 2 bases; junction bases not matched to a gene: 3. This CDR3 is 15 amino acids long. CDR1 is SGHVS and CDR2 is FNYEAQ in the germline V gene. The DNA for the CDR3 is TGTGCCAGCAGCCCTGACAGGGCTGGGGCCAACGTCCTGACTTTC. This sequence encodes CASSPDRAGANVLTF.